These 25 T cell receptor beta chains were all obtained from the same sample, sequenced in a study of Graves' ophthalmopathy and Graves' hyperthyroidism. Scientists amplified the TCR beta CDR3 regions from RNA transcripts. The authors performed first-round RT-PCR with HTBI primers and then a second-round multiplex PCR. TCRdb used MiXCR to reprocess the multiplex PCR reads, holding one entry per CDR3 protein. The data show about 740,000 distinct CDR3 sequences, roughly two fifths seen once. Sample: peripheral blood. These TCRs come from an adult man with Graves' ophthalmopathy.

The chain combines TRBV29-1 with TRBJ2-5; 9 positions match TRBD2. The CDR3 has 15 amino acids. Germline assignment: CDR1 SQVTM and CDR2 ANQGSEA. V lost 6 bases, J lost 2 bases, and 10 bases stayed unmatched. CDR3 residues: CSVLGLAKMQETQYF. The CDR3 coding sequence is TGCAGCGTCCTCGGACTAGCGAAGATGCAAGAGACCCAGTACTTC.

This clonotype was recorded at least ten times. The gene calls are TRBV20-1 and TRBJ2-2; D may be TRBD1 or TRBD2 (5 bases each). Between the trimmed V and J ends, which lost 5 bases and 6 bases, there was a span of 16 bases. Per germline, CDR1 DFQATT and CDR2 SNEGSKA (reference sequence). This CDR3 has 14 amino acids. The CDR3 loop is CSAGAGGLSGELFF. The CDR3, as DNA: TGCAGTGCTGGGGCGGGCGGCCTCTCCGGGGAGCTGTTTTTT.

About this clonotype itself: One end of the junction fails to match germline, which may point to a read error. The genes are TRBV10-3 and TRBJ1-1; 12 nucleotides align to TRBD1. This CDR3 region has 16 residues. Germline V gene lookup returns CDR1 ENHRY and CDR2 SYGVKD. CDR3 sequence: CASSYGTGGGGTEAFF. Written as DNA, the CDR3 is TGTGCCAGCAGTTACGGGACAGGGGGCGGAGGTACTGAAGCTTTCTTT.

Worth noting for this clonotype: A read error may explain this, as a much larger clone is one base away. V gene TRBV6-5 combines with J gene TRBJ1-6; no clear D gene. Germline V gene sequence: CDR1 MNHEY, CDR2 SVGAGI. V was cut by 1 base and J by 6 bases, with 1 base left in between. The CDR3 runs 12 residues. The CDR3 spells CASSYFNSPLHF. CDR3 bases: TGTGCCAGCAGTTACTTTAATTCACCCCTCCACTTT.

This clonotype was detected only a few times. J is TRBJ1-5 and V is TRBV16; TRBD1 matches at 7 bases. Trimming cost V 4 bases and J 2 bases; bases outside gene matches: 11. Germline CDR1 and CDR2: KGHSY and FQNENV. The CDR3 runs 17 residues. This CDR3 is CASSLIAGGDRNQPQHF. CDR3 in DNA: TGTGCCAGCAGCCTAATAGCAGGGGGGGATCGCAATCAGCCCCAGCATTTT.

V is TRBV7-9 and J is TRBJ2-6; no reliable D call. There are 17 residues in the CDR3. The V end was cut by 2 bases, the J end by 4 bases, with 15 bases between. Germline lookup yields CDR1 SEHNR and CDR2 FQNEAQ (reference sequence). This CDR3 reads CASSLSSRQPGANVLTF. DNA for the CDR3: TGTGCCAGCAGCTTAAGCTCCCGACAACCCGGGGCCAACGTCCTGACTTTC.

This clonotype was counted a few times. The chain uses TRBV9 and TRBJ2-5; D gene uncertain. CDR1 is SGDLS, CDR2 YYNGEE, per germline. The CDR3 is made up of 15 amino acids. The V end was cut by 2 bases, the J end by 7 bases, with 18 bases between. CDR3 nucleotide sequence: TGTGCCAGCAGCGTTAGCAATAAGCCAGACGGGACCCAGTACTTC. It translates to CASSVSNKPDGTQYF.

This clonotype was recorded at least ten times. The V call is TRBV2, the J call TRBJ1-2; the D gene is possibly TRBD1 (5 bases). The germline V gene encodes CDR1 SNHLY and CDR2 FYNNEI. V gave up 7 bases and J gave up 2 bases, with 11 bases separating them. This CDR3 is built from 13 residues. The CDR3 sequence is CASTSGTNYGYTF. CDR3 sequence (DNA): TGTGCCAGCACATCGGGGACCAACTATGGCTACACCTTC. Full variable domain (remainder filled in from reference TRBV2 and TRBJ1-2): EPEVTQTPSHQVTQMGQEVILRCVPISNHLYFYWYRQILGQKVEFLVSFYNNEISEKSEIFDDQFSVERPDGSNFTLKIRSTKLEDSAMYFCASTSGTNYGYTFGSGTRLTVV.

This clonotype was found many times. CDR3 amino acids: CASSLERQGEGEQYF. Here the CDR3 DNA reads TGCGCCAGCAGCTTGGAGAGGCAGGGGGAAGGCGAGCAGTACTTC. The rearrangement links TRBV5-1 to TRBJ2-7, with 7 bases that match TRBD1. Per germline, CDR1 SGHRS and CDR2 YFSETQ. The trim removed 0 bases at V and 6 bases at J, leaving 9 bases unmatched. This CDR3 is 15 amino acids long.

This chain connects TRBV11-1 to TRBJ2-6; D ambiguous. Germline loops: CDR1 SGHAT, CDR2 FQDESV (reference sequence). The CDR3 consists of 17 residues. V was shortened by 1 base and J by 0 bases, with 10 bases between the two germline ends. The CDR3 is CASSLEKRSSGANVLTF. The CDR3 region has the DNA TGTGCCAGCAGCTTAGAGAAGAGAAGCTCTGGGGCCAACGTCCTGACTTTC. The whole variable domain, remainder taken from reference TRBV11-1 and TRBJ2-6, is EAEVAQSPRYKITEKSQAVAFWCDPISGHATLYWYRQILGQGPELLVQFQDESVVDDSQLPKDRFSAERLKGVDSTLKIQPAELGDSAMYLCASSLEKRSSGANVLTFGAGSRLTVL.

Written as DNA, the CDR3 is TGTGCCAGCAGTACTCAGGGGGCGCGGGGTGAGACCCAGTACTTC. Translating gives CASSTQGARGETQYF. The V and J genes are TRBV28 and TRBJ2-5; 8 bases line up with TRBD1. V trimming: 5 bases; J trimming: 5 bases; junction bases outside the gene matches: 10. Per germline, CDR1 MDHEN and CDR2 SYDVKM. The length of the CDR3 is 15 residues.

This clonotype was counted a few times. V usage is TRBV20-1 and J usage is TRBJ2-7; TRBD1 aligns across 8 bases. Germline values: CDR1 DFQATT, CDR2 SNEGSKA (reference sequence). Trimming took 5 bases from V and 6 from J; bases not matched to a gene: 12. This CDR3 spans 14 amino acids. The CDR3 DNA reads TGCAGTGCTTTTCGCGGACAGGGCTCGCCCGAGCAGTACTTC. Amino acid sequence: CSAFRGQGSPEQYF.

The CDR3 DNA reads TGTGCCAGCAGTTACCTCACAGGTAGCTCCTACGAGCAGTACTTC. This encodes CASSYLTGSSYEQYF. The rearrangement joins TRBV6-5 to TRBJ2-7; D perhaps matches TRBD1 (5 bases). The germline CDR1 and CDR2 sequences are MNHEY and SVGAGI. The CDR3 totals 15 residues. Trimming took 2 bases from V and 0 from J, leaving 11 bases between them.

To note about this clonotype: A read error may account for a junction end that differs from germline. The gene calls are TRBV7-9 and TRBJ2-5; possibly TRBD1 for D (5 bases). CDR3 length equals 15 residues. The germline V gene has CDR1 SEHNR and CDR2 FQNEAQ (reference sequence). CDR3 sequence: CASRPSRRAQEAQYF. The CDR3 region has the DNA TGTGCCAGCCGCCCAAGCCGCAGGGCGCAAGAGGCCCAGTACTTC.

This clonotype occurred a few times. V gene TRBV25-1 combines with J gene TRBJ2-2; no definite D call. V was clipped by 7 bases and J by 4 bases, with 1 base between them. Germline lookup yields CDR1 MGHDK and CDR2 SYGVNS. The CDR3 has 10 amino acids. The CDR3 nucleotides read TGTGCCAGCATCACCGGGGAGCTGTTTTTT. Translated, it gives CASITGELFF. The variable domain in full, with the rest retrieved from reference TRBV25-1 and TRBJ2-2, is EADIYQTPRYLVIGTGKKITLECSQTMGHDKMYWYQQDPGMELHLIHYSYGVNSTEKGDLSSESTVSRIRTEHFPLTLESARPSHTSQYLCASITGELFFGEGSRLTVL.

The V call is TRBV25-1, the J call TRBJ1-3; D call uncertain. Germline CDR1 reads MGHDK; CDR2 reads SYGVNS. The CDR3 totals 16 residues. V lost 6 bases to trimming and J lost 2 bases, with 17 bases between them. The CDR3 DNA sequence: TGTGCCAGCAGCCAAGATTGGGTATTCGCTGGAAACACCATATATTTT. This codes for CASSQDWVFAGNTIYF.

This clonotype was found many times. The V gene is TRBV7-9, the J gene TRBJ1-4; 7 nucleotides match TRBD1. The germline V gene has CDR1 SEHNR and CDR2 FQNEAQ (reference sequence). The CDR3 consists of 14 residues. V shed 5 bases, J shed 8 bases, and the junction held 8 bases outside the gene matches. The DNA of the CDR3 is TGTGCCAGCAGCCCGTGGACAGGTCTCGAAAAACTGTTTTTT. As protein: CASSPWTGLEKLFF. The variable domain in full, completed from reference TRBV7-9 and TRBJ1-4, reads DTGVSQNPRHKITKRGQNVTFRCDPISEHNRLYWYRQTLGQGPEFLTYFQNEAQLEKSRLLSDRFSAERPKGSFSTLEIQRTEQGDSAMYLCASSPWTGLEKLFFGSGTQLSVL.

The sample holds a few counts of this clonotype. This chain joins TRBV7-9 and TRBJ2-2; maybe TRBD1 (5 bases). The CDR3 totals 15 residues. Germline-derived CDR1 and CDR2 are SEHNR and FQNEAQ (reference sequence). Trimming stripped 2 bases from V and 2 bases from J, with 9 bases between. The CDR3 DNA reads as TGTGCCAGCAGCTTATTAGGGGCCAACACCGGGGAGCTGTTTTTT. Amino acids: CASSLLGANTGELFF.

The table lists this clonotype with a count of one. This sequence joins TRBV12-3 or TRBV12-4 and TRBJ2-7; 10 positions agree with TRBD1. This CDR3 is 11 amino acids long. Trimming at V came to 8 bases and at J to 11 bases, leaving 6 bases not matched to a gene. CDR3 region: CASGRTGGEYF. The CDR3 nucleotides are TGTGCCAGCGGGAGGACAGGGGGGGAGTACTTC.

This clonotype was seen many times. The chain links TRBV2 to TRBJ1-1; 9 nucleotides align to TRBD1. The J segment lost 5 bases and the V segment lost 7 bases, leaving 8 bases of the junction unmatched. Germline V CDR1 and CDR2: SNHLY, FYNNEI. This CDR3 is 14 amino acids long. For the CDR3, the DNA is TGTGCCAGCATCGGGACAGGGCGGGGGACTGAAGCTTTCTTT. It codes for CASIGTGRGTEAFF.

V is TRBV7-9 and J is TRBJ1-2; the D gene is possibly TRBD1 (6 bases). CDR3 size: 14 residues. Germline CDR1 reads SEHNR; CDR2 reads FQNEAQ (reference sequence). The ends were cut back, 4 bases at V and 7 bases at J, with 16 bases in the middle. CDR3 loop: CASSSLGGAGGYTF. The CDR3 nucleotides read TGTGCCAGCAGCTCACTAGGGGGGGCAGGTGGCTACACCTTC.

This clonotype was counted between two and nine times. This chain joins TRBV11-2 and TRBJ2-7; D may be TRBD2 (5 bases). V was clipped by 1 base and J by 3 bases, with 10 bases between them. There are 14 residues in the CDR3. Germline V gene data show CDR1 as SGHAT and CDR2 as FQNNGV. CDR3 sequence: CASSLAIGVYEQYF. The CDR3 region has the DNA TGTGCCAGCAGCTTAGCTATCGGGGTCTACGAGCAGTACTTC.

This clonotype was seen at least ten times. This chain connects TRBV15 to TRBJ1-2; 7 bases match TRBD1. This CDR3 has 14 amino acids. Germline V gene sequence: CDR1 LNHNV, CDR2 YYDKDF (reference sequence). V lost 0 bases and J lost 4; bases outside the gene matches: 2. CDR3 protein: CATSRDGQVYGYTF. Here the CDR3 DNA reads TGTGCCACCAGCAGAGATGGACAGGTCTATGGCTACACCTTC.

Regarding this clonotype: Germline is not matched at one junction end, which may reflect a read error. The V call is TRBV7-6, the J call TRBJ1-3; a possible D gene is TRBD1 (6 bases). This CDR3 has 16 residues. Germline loops: CDR1 SGHVS, CDR2 FNYEAQ. This chain's CDR3 is CASSLSGARSENTIYF. The CDR3 DNA follows: TGTGCCAGCAGCTTATCAGGGGCTCGGTCTGAAAACACCATATATTTT.

This clonotype was counted a single time. The chain employs TRBV24-1 and TRBJ1-5, with D possibly being TRBD1 (6 bases). V shed 7 bases and J shed 5 bases, with 20 bases lying between them. The CDR3 is 16 amino acids. Per germline, CDR1 KGHDR and CDR2 SFDVKD. The DNA of the CDR3 is TGTGCCACCAGCAGCCGCGGGGGCCAGGGATATCAGCCCCAGCATTTT. This encodes CATSSRGGQGYQPQHF.